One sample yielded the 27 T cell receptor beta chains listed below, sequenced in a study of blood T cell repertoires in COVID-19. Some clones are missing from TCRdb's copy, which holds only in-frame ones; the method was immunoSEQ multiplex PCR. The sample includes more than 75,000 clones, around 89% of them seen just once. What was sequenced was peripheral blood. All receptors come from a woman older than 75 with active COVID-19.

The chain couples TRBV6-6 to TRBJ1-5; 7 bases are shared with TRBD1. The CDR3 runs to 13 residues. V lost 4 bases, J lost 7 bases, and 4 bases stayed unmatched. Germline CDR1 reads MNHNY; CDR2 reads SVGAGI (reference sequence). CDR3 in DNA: TGTGCCAGCAGTTCACGGACAGGCCAGCCCCAGCATTTT. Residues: CASSSRTGQPQHF.

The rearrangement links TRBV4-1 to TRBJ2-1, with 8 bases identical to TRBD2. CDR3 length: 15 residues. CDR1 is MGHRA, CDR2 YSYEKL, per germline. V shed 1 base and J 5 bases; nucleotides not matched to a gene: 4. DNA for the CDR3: TGCGCCAGCAGCCAAGGGGGACTAGTACACAATGAGCAGTTCTTC. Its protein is CASSQGGLVHNEQFF.

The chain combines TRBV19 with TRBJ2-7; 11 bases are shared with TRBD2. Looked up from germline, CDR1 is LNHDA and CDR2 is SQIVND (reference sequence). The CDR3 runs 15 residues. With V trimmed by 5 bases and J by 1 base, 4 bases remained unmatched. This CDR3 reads CASSVTSGKSYEQYF. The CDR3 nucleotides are TGTGCCAGTAGTGTGACTAGCGGGAAGTCCTACGAGCAGTACTTC.

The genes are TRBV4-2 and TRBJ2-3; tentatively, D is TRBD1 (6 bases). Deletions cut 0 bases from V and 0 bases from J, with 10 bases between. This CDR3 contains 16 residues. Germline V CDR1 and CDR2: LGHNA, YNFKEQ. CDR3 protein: CASSQEGDISTDTQYF. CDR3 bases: TGTGCCAGCAGCCAAGAAGGGGACATTAGCACAGATACGCAGTATTTT.

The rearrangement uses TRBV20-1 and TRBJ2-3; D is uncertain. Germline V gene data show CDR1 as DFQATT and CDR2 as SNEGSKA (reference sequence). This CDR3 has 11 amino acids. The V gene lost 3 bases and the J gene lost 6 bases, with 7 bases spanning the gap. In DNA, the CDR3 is TGCAGTGCTAGCCCGGTGGATACGCAGTATTTT. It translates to CSASPVDTQYF.

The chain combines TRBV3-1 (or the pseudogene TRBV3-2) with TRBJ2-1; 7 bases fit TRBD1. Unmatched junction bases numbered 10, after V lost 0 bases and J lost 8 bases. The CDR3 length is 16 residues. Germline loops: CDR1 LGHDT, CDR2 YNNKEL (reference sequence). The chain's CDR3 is CASSQDRVRGYDEQFF. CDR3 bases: TGTGCCAGCAGCCAAGATCGGGTCAGGGGGTACGATGAGCAGTTCTTC.

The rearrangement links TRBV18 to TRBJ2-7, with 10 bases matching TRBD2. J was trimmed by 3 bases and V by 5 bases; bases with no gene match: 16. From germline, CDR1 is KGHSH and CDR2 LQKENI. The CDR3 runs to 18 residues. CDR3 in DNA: TGTGCCAGCTCAGTACTGGGTAGTGGACTAGCGGACATCTACGAGCAGTACTTC. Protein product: CASSVLGSGLADIYEQYF.

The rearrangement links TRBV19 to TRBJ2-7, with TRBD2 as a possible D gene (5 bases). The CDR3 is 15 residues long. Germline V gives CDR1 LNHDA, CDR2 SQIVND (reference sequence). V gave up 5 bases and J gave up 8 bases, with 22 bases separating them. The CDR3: CASSDEPTLPGKQYF. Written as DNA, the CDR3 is TGTGCCAGTAGTGACGAACCGACACTCCCCGGGAAGCAGTACTTC.

The CDR3 sequence is CASSSRGGAWAPGAFF. CDR3 sequence (DNA): TGTGCCAGCAGTTCACGAGGAGGGGCCTGGGCCCCTGGAGCTTTCTTT. V usage is TRBV6-2 or TRBV6-3 and J usage is TRBJ1-1; tentatively, D is TRBD1 (5 bases). This CDR3 spans 16 amino acids. Germline V gene lookup returns CDR1 MNHEY and CDR2 SVGEGT. V lost 4 bases and J 10 bases, leaving 25 bases between the germline ends.

The CDR3, as DNA: TGTGCCAGCAGTTCCTCTAGCACAGATACGCAGTATTTT. This codes for CASSSSSTDTQYF. The chain combines TRBV27 with TRBJ2-3; no clear D. This CDR3 has 13 residues. V shed 4 bases and J shed 0 bases, with 5 bases lying between them. The V gene's germline CDR1 is MNHEY and CDR2 SMNVEV (reference sequence).

The CDR3 DNA reads as TGTGCCAGCTTACTCCCGGGACAGTACAATGAGCAGTTCTTC. Translated: CASLLPGQYNEQFF. The J gene is TRBJ2-1, the V gene TRBV18; 7 bases are shared with TRBD1. CDR3 length: 14 residues. CDR1 KGHSH and CDR2 LQKENI come from the germline V gene. J was trimmed by 4 bases and V by 7 bases; bases with no gene match: 7.

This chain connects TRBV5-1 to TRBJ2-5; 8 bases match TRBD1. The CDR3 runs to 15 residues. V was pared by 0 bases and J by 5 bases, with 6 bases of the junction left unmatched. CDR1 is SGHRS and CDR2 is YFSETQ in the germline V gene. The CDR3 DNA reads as TGCGCCAGCAGCTTGGGACAGGGGCGATCGGAGACCCAGTACTTC. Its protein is CASSLGQGRSETQYF.

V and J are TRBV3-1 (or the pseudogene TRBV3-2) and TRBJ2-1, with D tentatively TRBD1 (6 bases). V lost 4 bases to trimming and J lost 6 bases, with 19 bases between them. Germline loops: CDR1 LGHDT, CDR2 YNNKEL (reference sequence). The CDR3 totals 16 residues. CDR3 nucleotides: TGTGCCAGCAGCCTTGACTTCCAATCCAGGGGCAATGAGCAGTTCTTC. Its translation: CASSLDFQSRGNEQFF.

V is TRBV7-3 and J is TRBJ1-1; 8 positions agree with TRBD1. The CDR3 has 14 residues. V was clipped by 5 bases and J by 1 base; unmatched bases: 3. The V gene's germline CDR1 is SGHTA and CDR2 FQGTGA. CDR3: CASSGGTGNTEAFF. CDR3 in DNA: TGTGCCAGCAGCGGGGGGACAGGGAACACTGAAGCTTTCTTT.

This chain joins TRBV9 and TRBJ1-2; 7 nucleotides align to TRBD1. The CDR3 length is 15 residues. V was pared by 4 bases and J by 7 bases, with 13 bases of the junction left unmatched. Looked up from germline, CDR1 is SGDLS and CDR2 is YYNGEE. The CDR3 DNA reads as TGTGCCAGCAGCCTTACGGGACAGTCGACCTTTGGCTACACCTTC. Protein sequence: CASSLTGQSTFGYTF.

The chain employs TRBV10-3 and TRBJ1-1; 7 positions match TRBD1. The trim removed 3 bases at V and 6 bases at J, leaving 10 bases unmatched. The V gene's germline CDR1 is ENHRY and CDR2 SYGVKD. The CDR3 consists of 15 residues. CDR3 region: CAISDPRQGSAEAFF. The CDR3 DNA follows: TGTGCCATCAGTGACCCAAGACAGGGTTCGGCTGAAGCTTTCTTT.

The CDR3 bases are TGCAGTGCTAGGTGGGACTACATGTACTTC. Its protein product is CSARWDYMYF. The chain has TRBV20-1 and TRBJ2-5; TRBD2 matches at 7 bases. After removal of 3 bases from V and 13 bases from J, the junction contained 5 bases not matched to a gene. The CDR3 is made up of 10 amino acids. Germline CDR1 and CDR2: DFQATT and SNEGSKA (reference sequence).

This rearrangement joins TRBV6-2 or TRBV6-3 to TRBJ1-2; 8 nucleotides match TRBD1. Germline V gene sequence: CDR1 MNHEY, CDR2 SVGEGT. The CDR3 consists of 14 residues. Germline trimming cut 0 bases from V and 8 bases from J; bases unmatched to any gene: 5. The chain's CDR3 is CASSYSGQGRGYTF. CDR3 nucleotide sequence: TGTGCCAGCAGTTACTCCGGACAGGGACGGGGCTACACCTTC.

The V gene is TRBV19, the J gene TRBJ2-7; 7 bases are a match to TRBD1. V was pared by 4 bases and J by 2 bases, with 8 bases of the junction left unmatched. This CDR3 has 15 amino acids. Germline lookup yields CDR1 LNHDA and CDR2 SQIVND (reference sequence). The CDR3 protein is CASSKPGTATYEQYF. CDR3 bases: TGTGCCAGTAGTAAACCCGGGACAGCAACCTACGAGCAGTACTTC.

CDR3 DNA sequence: TGTGCCAGCAGCTTACCCGTAGCAGCGGAGACCCAGTACTTC. Amino acid sequence: CASSLPVAAETQYF. V is TRBV7-9 and J is TRBJ2-5; D unresolved. This CDR3 comprises 14 residues. CDR1 SEHNR and CDR2 FQNEAQ come from the germline V gene (reference sequence). V lost 2 bases and J lost 5, with 12 bases in between.

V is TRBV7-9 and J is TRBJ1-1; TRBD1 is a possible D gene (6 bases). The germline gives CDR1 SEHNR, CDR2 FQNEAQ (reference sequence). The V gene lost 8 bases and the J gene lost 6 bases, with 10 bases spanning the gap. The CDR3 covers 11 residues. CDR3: CASRQGPEAFF. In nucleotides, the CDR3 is TGTGCCAGCCGGCAGGGGCCTGAAGCTTTCTTT.

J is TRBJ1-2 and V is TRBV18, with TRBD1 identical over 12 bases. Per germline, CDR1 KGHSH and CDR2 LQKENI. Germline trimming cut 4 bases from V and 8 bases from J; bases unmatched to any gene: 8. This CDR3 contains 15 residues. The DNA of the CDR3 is TGTGCCAGCTCACTGGGACAGGGGGCGTCTCGAGGCTACACCTTC. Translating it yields CASSLGQGASRGYTF.

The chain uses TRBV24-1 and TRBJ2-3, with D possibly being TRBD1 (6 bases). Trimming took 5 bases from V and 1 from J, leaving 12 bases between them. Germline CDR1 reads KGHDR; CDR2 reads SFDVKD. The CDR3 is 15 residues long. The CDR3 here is CATSAFHRGTDTQYF. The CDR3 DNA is TGTGCCACCAGTGCCTTTCACAGGGGCACAGATACGCAGTATTTT.

This chain's CDR3 is CASSSQGYNEQFF. The CDR3 nucleotides are TGTGCCAGCAGTTCACAGGGTTACAATGAGCAGTTCTTC. The chain links TRBV7-2 to TRBJ2-1; D possibly corresponds to TRBD1 (6 bases). The CDR3 extends over 13 amino acids. Germline CDR1 is SGHTA and CDR2 is FQGNSA. Trimming took 6 bases from V and 4 from J, leaving 10 bases between them.

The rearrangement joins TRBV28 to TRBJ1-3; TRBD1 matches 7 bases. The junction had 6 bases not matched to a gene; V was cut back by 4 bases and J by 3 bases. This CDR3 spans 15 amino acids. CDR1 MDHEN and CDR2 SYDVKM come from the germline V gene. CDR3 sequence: CASSYRGSLGNTIYF. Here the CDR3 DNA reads TGTGCCAGCAGTTACAGGGGTAGTCTTGGAAACACCATATATTTT.

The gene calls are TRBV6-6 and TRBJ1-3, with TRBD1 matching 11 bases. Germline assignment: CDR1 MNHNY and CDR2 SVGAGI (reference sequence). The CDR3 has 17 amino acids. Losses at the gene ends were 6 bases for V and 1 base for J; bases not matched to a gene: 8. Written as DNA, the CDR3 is TGTGCCAGCAGGCGACCCGGGACAGGGGGGTCTGGAAACACCATATATTTT. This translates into CASRRPGTGGSGNTIYF.

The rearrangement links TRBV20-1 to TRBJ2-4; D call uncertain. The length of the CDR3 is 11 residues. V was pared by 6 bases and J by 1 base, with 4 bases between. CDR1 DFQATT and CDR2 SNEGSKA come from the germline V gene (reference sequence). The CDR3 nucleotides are TGCAGTGCCGCGGCCAAAAACATTCAGTACTTC. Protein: CSAAAKNIQYF.